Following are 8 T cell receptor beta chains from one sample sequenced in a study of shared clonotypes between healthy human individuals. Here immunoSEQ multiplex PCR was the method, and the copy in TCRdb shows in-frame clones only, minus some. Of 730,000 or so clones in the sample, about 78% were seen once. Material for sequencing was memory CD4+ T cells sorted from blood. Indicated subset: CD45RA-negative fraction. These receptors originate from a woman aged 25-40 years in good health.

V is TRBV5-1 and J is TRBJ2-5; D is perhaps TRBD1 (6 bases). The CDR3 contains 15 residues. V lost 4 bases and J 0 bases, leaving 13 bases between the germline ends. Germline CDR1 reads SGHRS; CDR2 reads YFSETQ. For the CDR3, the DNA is TGCGCCAGCAGCCCCGCGCAGGGGTACCAAGAGACCCAGTACTTC. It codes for CASSPAQGYQETQYF.

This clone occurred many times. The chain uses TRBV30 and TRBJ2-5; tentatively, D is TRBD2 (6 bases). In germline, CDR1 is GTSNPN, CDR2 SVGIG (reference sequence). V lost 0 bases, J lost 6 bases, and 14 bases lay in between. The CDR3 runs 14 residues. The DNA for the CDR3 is TGTGCCTGGAGTGTAGCTGGGACTGGAAAGACCCAGTACTTC. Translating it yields CAWSVAGTGKTQYF.

The CDR3 is CASHSHPNTEAFF. Written as DNA, the CDR3 is TGTGCCAGCCATTCTCATCCGAACACTGAAGCTTTCTTT. The rearrangement uses TRBV28 and TRBJ1-1, with D unclear. In germline, CDR1 is MDHEN, CDR2 SYDVKM. Trimming shortened V by 8 bases and J by 1 base, and 11 bases separated the two germline ends. This CDR3 comprises 13 residues.

Here the CDR3 DNA reads TGCGCCAGCAGCCTCGAATCTCAGGGAGTTGGCTACACCTTC. Encoded protein: CASSLESQGVGYTF. The chain has TRBV5-1 and TRBJ1-2; tentative D call: TRBD1 (5 bases). CDR3 length: 14 residues. The V gene's germline CDR1 is SGHRS and CDR2 YFSETQ. Trimming shortened V by 4 bases and J by 7 bases, and 17 bases separated the two germline ends.

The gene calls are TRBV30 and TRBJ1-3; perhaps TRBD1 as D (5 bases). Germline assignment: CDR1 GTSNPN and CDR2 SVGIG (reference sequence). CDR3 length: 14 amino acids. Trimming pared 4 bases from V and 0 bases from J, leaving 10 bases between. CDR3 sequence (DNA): TGTGCCTGGAATCGGGGGAGCTCTGGAAACACCATATATTTT. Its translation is CAWNRGSSGNTIYF.

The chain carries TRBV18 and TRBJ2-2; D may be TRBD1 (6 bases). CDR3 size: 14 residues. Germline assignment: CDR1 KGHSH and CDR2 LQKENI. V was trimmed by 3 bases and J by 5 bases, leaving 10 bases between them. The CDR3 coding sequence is TGTGCCAGCTCACCGGGGACAAGAACCGGGGAGCTGTTTTTT. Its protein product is CASSPGTRTGELFF.

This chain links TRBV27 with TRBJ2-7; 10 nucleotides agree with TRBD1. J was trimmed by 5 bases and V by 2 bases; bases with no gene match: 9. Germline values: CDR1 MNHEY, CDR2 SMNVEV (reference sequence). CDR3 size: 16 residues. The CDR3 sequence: CASSLQGTGVSHEQYF. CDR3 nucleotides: TGTGCCAGCAGTTTACAGGGGACAGGGGTAAGTCACGAGCAGTACTTC.

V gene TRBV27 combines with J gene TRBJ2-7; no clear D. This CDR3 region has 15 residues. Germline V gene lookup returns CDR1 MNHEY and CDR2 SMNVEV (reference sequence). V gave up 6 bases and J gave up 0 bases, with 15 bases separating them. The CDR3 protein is CASSRSLRGSYEQYF. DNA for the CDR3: TGTGCCAGCAGCCGCTCCTTGAGAGGCTCCTACGAGCAGTACTTC.